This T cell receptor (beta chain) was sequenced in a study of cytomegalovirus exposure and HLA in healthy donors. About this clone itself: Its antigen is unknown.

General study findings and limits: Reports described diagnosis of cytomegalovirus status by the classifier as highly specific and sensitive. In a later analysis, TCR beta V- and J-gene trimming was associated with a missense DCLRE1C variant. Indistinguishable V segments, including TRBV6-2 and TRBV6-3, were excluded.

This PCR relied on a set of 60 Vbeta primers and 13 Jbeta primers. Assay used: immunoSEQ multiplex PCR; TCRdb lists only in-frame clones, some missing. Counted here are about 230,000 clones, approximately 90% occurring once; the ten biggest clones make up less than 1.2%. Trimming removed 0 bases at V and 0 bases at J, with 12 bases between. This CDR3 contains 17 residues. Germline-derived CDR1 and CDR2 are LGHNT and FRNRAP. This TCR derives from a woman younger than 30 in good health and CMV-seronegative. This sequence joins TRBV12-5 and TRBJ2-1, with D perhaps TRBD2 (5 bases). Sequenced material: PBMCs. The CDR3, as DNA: TGTGCTAGTGGTTTGGTACTCATGGGGAGCTCCTACAATGAGCAGTTCTTC. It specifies CASGLVLMGSSYNEQFF. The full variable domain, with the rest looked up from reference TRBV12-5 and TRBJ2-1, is DARVTQTPRHKVTEMGQEVTMRCQPILGHNTVFWYRQTMMQGLELLAYFRNRAPLDDSGMPKDRFSAEMPDATLATLKIQPSEPRDSAVYFCASGLVLMGSSYNEQFFGPGTRLTVL.